This T cell receptor (beta chain) came from a study of T cells of healthy individuals. Germline V gene lookup returns CDR1 DFQATT and CDR2 SNEGSKA (reference sequence). V was shortened by 3 bases and J by 7 bases, with 12 bases between the two germline ends. CDR3 length: 12 residues. This clonotype was observed at least ten times. TCRdb fed the 5' RACE reads into MiXCR, producing one record per CDR3 protein. The repertoire includes about 96,000 distinct CDR3 sequences, around 17% of them detected once, and around 6.4% sits in the top ten. The chain employs TRBV20-1 and TRBJ1-1; D not resolved. The TCR comes from a human donor in good health. Here the CDR3 DNA reads TGCAGTGCTAGGAAGGACCGGCGTGAAGCTTTCTTT. This gives the protein CSARKDRREAFF.